This paragraph covers one T cell receptor (beta chain) sequence. The antigen is undetermined. Germline V gene sequence: CDR1 SGHTA, CDR2 FQGTGA. The CDR3 runs to 15 residues. This sample is drawn from a study of monozygotic twins with inflammatory bowel disease. General study points: Patient-specific immunosuppressive treatments may have made repertoires more variable.

The authors ran two nested PCRs of around 15 and 10 cycles on TCRalpha and TCRbeta cDNA. One entry per CDR3 protein, without DNA, is what TCRdb gives after re-calling the 5' RACE reads. The sample data list 420,000 or so distinct CDR3 sequences. The sample taken for sequencing was blood. This TCR derives from a human donor with ulcerative colitis or Crohn's disease, or a healthy co-twin of an affected twin (not recorded which). The chain links TRBV7-3 to TRBJ2-7; TCRdb's D call of TRBD1 is untestable without DNA. The CDR3 loop reads CASSSHVRDRGEQYF.